Described below is a single T cell receptor (beta chain) sequence and its context. The data originate from a study of blood T cell repertoires in COVID-19. Authors' methods: It was from reference gene primer amplification that nucleated cell counts were estimated. Data came from immunoSEQ multiplex PCR; TCRdb stores just in-frame clones and leaves some out. From that table come the V and J calls and clone size; the DNA was used to work out D and trimming. The profile shows tens of thousands of clones, about nine tenths of them singletons. Germline CDR1 reads GTSNPN; CDR2 reads SVGIG (reference sequence). V lost 0 bases and J lost 2, with 10 bases in between. The CDR3 has 14 residues.

The V call is TRBV30, the J call TRBJ2-5; D is perhaps TRBD2 (7 bases). Sequencing used peripheral blood. The source of this sequence is a human donor in a cohort sampled during active COVID-19. The CDR3 nucleotides read TGTGCCTGGAGTGTAGGGGGAGGGCAAGAGACCCAGTACTTC. Protein sequence: CAWSVGGGQETQYF. The entire variable domain, with the rest obtained from reference TRBV30 and TRBJ2-5, is as follows: SQTIHQWPATLVQPVGSPLSLECTVEGTSNPNLYWYRQAAGRGLQLLFYSVGIGQISSEVPQNLSASRPQDRQFILSSKKLLLSDSGFYLCAWSVGGGQETQYFGPGTRLLVL.